The 19 T cell receptor beta chains below were found in one sample sequenced in a study of beta chain features in type 1 diabetes. Study observations and caveats: Type 1 diabetes patients showed a moderate but significant shortening of TCRB CDR3s in all four CD4+ subsets.

Isolated RNA was reverse transcribed in full, so expressed TCRB transcripts were sequenced. The data were produced by immunoSEQ multiplex PCR, yet TCRdb's version contains in-frame clones alone and is incomplete. The table shows 200,000 to 250,000 clones, with roughly 13% occurring only once. These TCRs' antigens remain unknown. The sequenced sample consisted of naive CD4+ T cells from blood. Source of these receptors: a man in his thirties or forties with type 1 diabetes.

The rearrangement joins TRBV2 to TRBJ1-5; 8 nucleotides agree with TRBD1. V lost 4 bases, J lost 7 bases, and 9 bases stayed unmatched. The CDR3 extends over 15 amino acids. Germline CDR1 and CDR2: SNHLY and FYNNEI. CDR3 protein: CASSASQGDLQPQHF. DNA of the CDR3: TGTGCCAGCAGTGCGTCACAGGGGGATTTGCAGCCCCAGCATTTT.

The rearrangement uses TRBV11-2 and TRBJ2-2, with TRBD2 matching 15 bases. Germline V lookup: CDR1 SGHAT, CDR2 FQNNGV. V dropped 1 base and J dropped 5; count of bases not matched to a gene: 8. This CDR3 is 19 amino acids long. Here the CDR3 reads CASSLAGLAGGPWTGELFF. CDR3 coding DNA: TGTGCCAGCAGCTTAGCCGGACTAGCGGGAGGGCCATGGACCGGGGAGCTGTTTTTT.

This clone has more than one count but fewer than ten. This chain connects TRBV28 to TRBJ2-5; 9 bases are a match to TRBD1. This CDR3 spans 15 amino acids. Germline CDR1 reads MDHEN; CDR2 reads SYDVKM. V was clipped by 6 bases and J by 5 bases; unmatched bases: 10. The CDR3 sequence: CASRQTTGGEETQYF. In DNA form, the CDR3 reads TGTGCCAGCAGACAAACGACAGGGGGGGAGGAGACCCAGTACTTC.

V and J are TRBV6-5 and TRBJ2-5, with 8 bases aligning to TRBD1. The CDR3 totals 16 residues. V shed 4 bases, J shed 1 base, and the junction held 8 bases outside the gene matches. Germline V gene sequence: CDR1 MNHEY, CDR2 SVGAGI. The CDR3 nucleotides are TGTGCCAGCAGTTTCGGACAGGGAGGATTCCAAGAGACCCAGTACTTC. Translating it yields CASSFGQGGFQETQYF.

The rearrangement links TRBV29-1 to TRBJ2-5, with a tentative D call TRBD2 (6 bases). Germline CDR1 reads SQVTM; CDR2 reads ANQGSEA. The CDR3 runs to 10 residues. With 7 bases removed from V and 3 bases from J, the gap between germline ends came to 6 bases. In DNA form, the CDR3 reads TGCAGCGGGGGGGAAGAGACCCAGTACTTC. It translates to CSGGEETQYF.

V usage is TRBV9 and J usage is TRBJ2-5; 9 nucleotides align to TRBD2. The V and J ends lost 5 bases and 2 bases, in that order; junction bases with no gene match: 13. The CDR3 spans 17 residues. Germline V CDR1 and CDR2: SGDLS, YYNGEE. The chain's CDR3 is CASSSGQGLAGQETQYF. CDR3 nucleotide sequence: TGTGCCAGCAGTTCCGGTCAGGGTCTAGCGGGACAAGAGACCCAGTACTTC.

The table lists this clone with a few counts. The chain employs TRBV23-1 and TRBJ2-7; TRBD1 might be the D (6 bases). TRBV23-1 has ORF status, its function being uncertain. V lost 7 bases to trimming and J lost 4 bases, with 14 bases between them. The CDR3 length is 13 residues. In DNA, the CDR3 is TGCGCCAGCACCTCCCCAGGGACATACGAGCAGTACTTC. It is translated as CASTSPGTYEQYF.

This chain links TRBV6-5 with TRBJ2-7; TRBD1 agrees at 8 bases. The junction had 12 bases not matched to a gene; V was cut back by 6 bases and J by 5 bases. The CDR3 runs 15 residues. Germline values: CDR1 MNHEY, CDR2 SVGAGI. The CDR3 nucleotides read TGTGCCAGCAGGGCCTTAAGGACAGGGAAGGACGAGCAGTACTTC. Translated: CASRALRTGKDEQYF.

There are a few counts of this clone. The chain is built from TRBV30 and TRBJ1-5; D not resolved. CDR3 size: 13 residues. CDR1 and CDR2 from the germline V gene are GTSNPN and SVGIG (reference sequence). The germline V and J ends were trimmed by 7 bases and 2 bases, with 12 bases remaining between them. The CDR3 coding sequence is TGTGCCTCGGCGGAGGGTGGCAATCAGCCCCAGCATTTT. Translation gives CASAEGGNQPQHF.

The chain is built from TRBV5-1 and TRBJ2-3; the D gene is possibly TRBD1 (5 bases). Trimming took 4 bases from V and 6 from J, leaving 12 bases between them. The CDR3 covers 13 residues. Per germline, CDR1 SGHRS and CDR2 YFSETQ. The CDR3: CASSPDGHDTQYF. The DNA for the CDR3 is TGCGCCAGCAGCCCGGACGGACACGATACGCAGTATTTT.

A few counts support this clone. The CDR3 loop reads CASTSGSYEQYF. CDR3 DNA sequence: TGTGCCAGTACCAGCGGGAGCTACGAGCAGTACTTC. The rearrangement joins TRBV19 to TRBJ2-7; 8 nucleotides match TRBD2. Germline values: CDR1 LNHDA, CDR2 SQIVND (reference sequence). V shed 7 bases and J 3 bases; nucleotides not matched to a gene: 2. The CDR3 length is 12 residues.

This clone was seen a few times. V and J are TRBV30 and TRBJ1-1, with D maybe TRBD1 (5 bases). This CDR3 contains 11 residues. V gave up 3 bases and J gave up 13 bases, with 15 bases separating them. The germline CDR1 and CDR2 sequences are GTSNPN and SVGIG (reference sequence). Written as DNA, the CDR3 is TGTGCCTGGAGGGGGGAGGGGAAGGGTTTCTTT. It codes for CAWRGEGKGFF.

This clone was counted only a few times. The V and J genes are TRBV7-2 and TRBJ1-1; 9 bases match TRBD1. V trimming: 0 bases; J trimming: 4 bases; junction bases outside the gene matches: 6. The CDR3 is made up of 16 amino acids. Germline CDR1 and CDR2: SGHTA and FQGNSA. CDR3 sequence: CASSLAEQQGATEAFF. In nucleotides, the CDR3 is TGTGCCAGCAGCTTAGCGGAACAACAGGGGGCCACTGAAGCTTTCTTT.

This clone was picked up one time. The V gene is TRBV6-6, the J gene TRBJ1-1; possibly TRBD1 for D (5 bases). This CDR3 is 12 amino acids long. Germline CDR1 reads MNHNY; CDR2 reads SVGAGI (reference sequence). V lost 3 bases to trimming and J lost 6 bases, with 8 bases between them. The CDR3 DNA reads as TGTGCCAGCAGTTATCGGGACTCTGAAGCTTTCTTT. Encoded protein: CASSYRDSEAFF.

The J gene is TRBJ2-7, the V gene TRBV4-1; 13 bases are shared with TRBD2. Germline CDR1 reads MGHRA; CDR2 reads YSYEKL. V lost 4 bases, J lost 3 bases, and 3 bases stayed unmatched. The length of the CDR3 is 15 residues. The CDR3 protein is CASSRGTSGVYEQYF. The CDR3 region has the DNA TGCGCCAGCAGCCGAGGGACTAGCGGGGTCTACGAGCAGTACTTC.

The table lists this clone with a few counts. This sequence joins TRBV30 and TRBJ1-6; D unresolved. Trimming took off 2 bases at V and 6 bases at J, with 14 bases between the two ends. Germline V lookup: CDR1 GTSNPN, CDR2 SVGIG (reference sequence). There are 15 residues in the CDR3. CDR3 coding DNA: TGTGCCTGGAGTCCTCGGGGAGCCACTAATTCACCCCTCCACTTT. It specifies CAWSPRGATNSPLHF.

A few counts support this clone. The chain combines TRBV18 with TRBJ2-3; 10 bases are shared with TRBD1. The CDR3 has 16 residues. Germline V lookup: CDR1 KGHSH, CDR2 LQKENI. V shed 0 bases, J shed 3 bases, and the junction held 3 bases outside the gene matches. As DNA, the CDR3 is TGTGCCAGCTCACCACCGGGACAGGGGAGTACAGATACGCAGTATTTT. The encoded protein is CASSPPGQGSTDTQYF.

CDR3 nucleotides: TGTGCCGCCCGGAGGGACAGGGATAACTATGGCTACACCTTC. Its translation: CAARRDRDNYGYTF. The rearrangement links TRBV6-5 to TRBJ1-2, with TRBD1 identical over 9 bases. Germline V gives CDR1 MNHEY, CDR2 SVGAGI. Trimming cost V 11 bases and J 1 base; bases outside gene matches: 8. CDR3 length: 14 residues.

This clone was counted between two and nine times. The V call is TRBV18, the J call TRBJ1-1, with 9 bases lining up with TRBD1. V was pared by 6 bases and J by 4 bases, with 12 bases of the junction left unmatched. The germline CDR1 and CDR2 sequences are KGHSH and LQKENI. The CDR3 spans 16 residues. The DNA of the CDR3 is TGTGCCAGCTCCACCGTTACAGGGGGCGGGGGCACTGAAGCTTTCTTT. This translates into CASSTVTGGGGTEAFF.